This TCR beta chain was identified in a study of cytomegalovirus exposure and HLA in healthy donors. Whole-study findings and limits: The study listed approximately 160 cytomegalovirus-associated TCR beta chains.

Donors likely had unrecorded immune exposures despite being nominally healthy when sampled. As concerns this clone: The antigen is unknown.

PCR involved 60 Vbeta and 13 Jbeta primers. Sequencing was performed with immunoSEQ multiplex PCR; in TCRdb, only in-frame clones are kept and a portion is missing. The sample consists of approximately 200,000 clones, around three quarters of them appearing once. Between the trimmed V and J ends, which lost 5 bases and 5 bases, there was a span of 13 bases. This CDR3 spans 14 amino acids. Germline assignment: CDR1 MNHEY and CDR2 SMNVEV (reference sequence). This sequence was found in a middle-aged man in good health and CMV-seronegative. The sample was PBMCs. The chain combines TRBV27 with TRBJ2-4, with D maybe TRBD2 (6 bases). CDR3 bases: TGTGCCAGCAGTCTCAACTGGGGGGAAAACATTCAGTACTTC. Translated: CASSLNWGENIQYF.